The clone carrying this T cell receptor (beta chain) occurred once. The antigen is not known. This sample is drawn from a study of cytomegalovirus exposure and HLA in healthy donors. The study, taken as a whole, reports: In a later analysis, 17,000 or so TCR beta sequences were associated with HLA alleles at 0.05 false discovery rate.

PCR employed 60 Vbeta and 13 Jbeta primers. TCRdb keeps only in-frame clones here, not all; method: immunoSEQ multiplex PCR. The sample comprises approximately 240,000 clones, around four fifths of which are singletons, and roughly 0.58% rests with the top ten. CDR3 length equals 17 residues. Germline CDR1 SGHDN, CDR2 FVKESK. Trimming left V 0 bases short and J 0 bases short, with 9 bases between. The sequencing sample was made of PBMCs. The J gene is TRBJ1-6, the V gene TRBV14; D is undetermined. The TCR comes from a woman aged 35 to 49 in good health and CMV-seronegative. In nucleotides, the CDR3 is TGTGCCAGCAGCCAAGATAGCTGGAGCTCCTATAATTCACCCCTCCACTTT. Translated: CASSQDSWSSYNSPLHF.